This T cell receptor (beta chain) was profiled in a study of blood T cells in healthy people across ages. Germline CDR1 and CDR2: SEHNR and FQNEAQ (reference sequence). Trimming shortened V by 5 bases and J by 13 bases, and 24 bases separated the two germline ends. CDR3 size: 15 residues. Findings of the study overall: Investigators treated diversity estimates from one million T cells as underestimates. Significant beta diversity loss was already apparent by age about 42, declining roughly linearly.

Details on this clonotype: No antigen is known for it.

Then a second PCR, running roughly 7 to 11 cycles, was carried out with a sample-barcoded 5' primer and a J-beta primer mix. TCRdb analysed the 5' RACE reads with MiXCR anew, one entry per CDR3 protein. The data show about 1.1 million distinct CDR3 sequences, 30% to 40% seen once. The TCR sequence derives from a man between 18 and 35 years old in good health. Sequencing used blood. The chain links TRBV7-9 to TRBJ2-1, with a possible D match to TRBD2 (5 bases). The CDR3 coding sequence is TGTGCCAGCAGCCTTCCCTCGGGGAGTTCGGAGACCCAGTTCTTC. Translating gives CASSLPSGSSETQFF.